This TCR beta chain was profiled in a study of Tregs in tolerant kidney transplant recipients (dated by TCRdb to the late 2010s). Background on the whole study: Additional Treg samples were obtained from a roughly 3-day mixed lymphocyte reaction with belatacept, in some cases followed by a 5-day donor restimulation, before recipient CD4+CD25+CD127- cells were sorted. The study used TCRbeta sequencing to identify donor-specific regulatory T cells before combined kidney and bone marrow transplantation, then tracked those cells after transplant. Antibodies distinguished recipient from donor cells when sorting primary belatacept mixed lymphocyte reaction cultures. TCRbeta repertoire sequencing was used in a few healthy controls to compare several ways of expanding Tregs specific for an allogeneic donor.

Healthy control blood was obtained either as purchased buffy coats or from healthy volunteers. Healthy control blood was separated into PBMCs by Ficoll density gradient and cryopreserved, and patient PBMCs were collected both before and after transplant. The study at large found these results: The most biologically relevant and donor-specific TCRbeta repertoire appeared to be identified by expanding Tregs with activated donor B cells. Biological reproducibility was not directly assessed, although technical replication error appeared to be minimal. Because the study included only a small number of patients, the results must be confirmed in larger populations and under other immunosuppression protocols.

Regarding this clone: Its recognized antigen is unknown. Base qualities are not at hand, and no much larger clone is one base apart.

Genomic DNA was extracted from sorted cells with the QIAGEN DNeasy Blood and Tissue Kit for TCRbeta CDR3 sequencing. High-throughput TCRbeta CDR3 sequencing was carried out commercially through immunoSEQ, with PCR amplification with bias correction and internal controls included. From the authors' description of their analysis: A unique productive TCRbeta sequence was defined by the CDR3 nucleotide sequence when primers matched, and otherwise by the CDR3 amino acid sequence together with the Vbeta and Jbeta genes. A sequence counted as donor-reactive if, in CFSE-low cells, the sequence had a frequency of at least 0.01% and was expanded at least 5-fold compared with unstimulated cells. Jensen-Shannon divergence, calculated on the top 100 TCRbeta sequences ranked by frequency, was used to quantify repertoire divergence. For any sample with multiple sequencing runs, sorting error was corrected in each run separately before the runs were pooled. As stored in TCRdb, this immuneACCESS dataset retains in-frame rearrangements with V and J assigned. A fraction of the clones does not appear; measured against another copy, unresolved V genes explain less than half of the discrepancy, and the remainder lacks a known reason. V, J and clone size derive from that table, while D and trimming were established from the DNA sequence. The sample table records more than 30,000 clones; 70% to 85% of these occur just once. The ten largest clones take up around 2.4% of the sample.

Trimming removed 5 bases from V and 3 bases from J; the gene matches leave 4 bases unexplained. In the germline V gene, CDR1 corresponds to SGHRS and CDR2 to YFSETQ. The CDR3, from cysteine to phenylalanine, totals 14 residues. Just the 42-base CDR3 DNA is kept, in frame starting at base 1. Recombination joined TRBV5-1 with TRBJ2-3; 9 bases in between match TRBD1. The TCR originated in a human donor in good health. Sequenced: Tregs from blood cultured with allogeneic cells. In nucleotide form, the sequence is TGCGCCAGCAGTTGGGACAGGGAAACAGATACGCAGTATTTT. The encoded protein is CASSWDRETDTQYF.